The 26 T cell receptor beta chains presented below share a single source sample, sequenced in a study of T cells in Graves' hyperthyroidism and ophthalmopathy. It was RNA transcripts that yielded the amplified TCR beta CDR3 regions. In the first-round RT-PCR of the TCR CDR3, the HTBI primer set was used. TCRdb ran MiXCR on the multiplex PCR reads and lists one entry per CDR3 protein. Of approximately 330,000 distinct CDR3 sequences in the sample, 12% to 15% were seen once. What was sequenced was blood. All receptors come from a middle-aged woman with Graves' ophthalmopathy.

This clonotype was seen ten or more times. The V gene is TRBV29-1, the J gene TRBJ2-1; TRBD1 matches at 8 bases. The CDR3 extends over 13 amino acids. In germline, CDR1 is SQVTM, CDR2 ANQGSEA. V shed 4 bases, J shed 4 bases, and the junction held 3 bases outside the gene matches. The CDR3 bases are TGCAGCGTTGCCCGGGACAGGTACAATGAGCAGTTCTTC. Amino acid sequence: CSVARDRYNEQFF.

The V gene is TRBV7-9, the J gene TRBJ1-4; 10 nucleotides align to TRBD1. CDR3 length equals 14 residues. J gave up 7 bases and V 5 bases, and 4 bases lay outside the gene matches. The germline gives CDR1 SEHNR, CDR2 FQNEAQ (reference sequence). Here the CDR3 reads CASSRDRGSEKLFF. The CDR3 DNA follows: TGTGCCAGCAGCCGGGACAGGGGTAGTGAAAAACTGTTTTTT.

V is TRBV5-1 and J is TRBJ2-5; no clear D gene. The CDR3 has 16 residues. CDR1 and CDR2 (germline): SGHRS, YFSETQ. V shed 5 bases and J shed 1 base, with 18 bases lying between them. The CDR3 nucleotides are TGCGCCAGCAGGCCTTGGTCAGCAGCACTCCAAGAGACCCAGTACTTC. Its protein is CASRPWSAALQETQYF. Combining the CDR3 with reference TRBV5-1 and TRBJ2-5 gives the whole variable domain KAGVTQTPRYLIKTRGQQVTLSCSPISGHRSVSWYQQTPGQGLQFLFEYFSETQRNKGNFPGRFSGRQFSNSRSEMNVSTLELGDSALYLCASRPWSAALQETQYFGPGTRLLVL.

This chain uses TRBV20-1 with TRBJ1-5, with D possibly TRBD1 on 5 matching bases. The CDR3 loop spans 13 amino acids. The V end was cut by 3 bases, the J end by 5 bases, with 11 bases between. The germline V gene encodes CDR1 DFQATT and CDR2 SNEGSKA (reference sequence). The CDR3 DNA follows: TGCAGTGCTAGTATGGGGCGAGATCAGCCCCAGCATTTT. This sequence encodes CSASMGRDQPQHF.

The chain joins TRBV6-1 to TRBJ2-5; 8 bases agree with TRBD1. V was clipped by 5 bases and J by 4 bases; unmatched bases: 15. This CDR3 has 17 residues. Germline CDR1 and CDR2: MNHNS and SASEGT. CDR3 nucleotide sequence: TGTGCCAGCAGTCGCCTCCGGACAGGGAAGGGTCGAGAGACCCAGTACTTC. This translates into CASSRLRTGKGRETQYF.

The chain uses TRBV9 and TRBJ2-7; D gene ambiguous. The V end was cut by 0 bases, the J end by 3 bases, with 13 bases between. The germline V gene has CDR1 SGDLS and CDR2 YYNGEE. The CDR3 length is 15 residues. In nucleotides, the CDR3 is TGTGCCAGCAGCGTAGGTGTAAGTCGTGGCTACGAGCAGTACTTC. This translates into CASSVGVSRGYEQYF.

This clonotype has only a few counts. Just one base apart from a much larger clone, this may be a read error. CDR3: CASSQDSRVGHTSLQFF. The DNA for the CDR3 is TGTGCCAGCAGTCAGGACAGTCGGGTCGGACATACTTCCTTGCAGTTCTTC. The chain has TRBV12-3 or TRBV12-4 and TRBJ2-1; D perhaps matches TRBD1 (6 bases). The CDR3 extends over 17 amino acids. V lost 5 bases, J lost 12 bases, and 29 bases lay in between.

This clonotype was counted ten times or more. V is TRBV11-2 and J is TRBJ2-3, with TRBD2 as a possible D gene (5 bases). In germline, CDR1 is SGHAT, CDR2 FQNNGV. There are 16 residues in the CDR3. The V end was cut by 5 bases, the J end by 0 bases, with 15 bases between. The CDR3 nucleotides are TGTGCCAGCAGCCCCCTCCGGGGTAGGAGCACAGATACGCAGTATTTT. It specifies CASSPLRGRSTDTQYF.

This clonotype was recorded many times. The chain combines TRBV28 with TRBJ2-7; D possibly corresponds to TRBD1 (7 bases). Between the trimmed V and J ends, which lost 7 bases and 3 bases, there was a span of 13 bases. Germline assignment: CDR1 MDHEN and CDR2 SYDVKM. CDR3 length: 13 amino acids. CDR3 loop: CASIAGGLYEQYF. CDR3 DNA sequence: TGTGCCAGCATCGCAGGGGGACTCTACGAGCAGTACTTC.

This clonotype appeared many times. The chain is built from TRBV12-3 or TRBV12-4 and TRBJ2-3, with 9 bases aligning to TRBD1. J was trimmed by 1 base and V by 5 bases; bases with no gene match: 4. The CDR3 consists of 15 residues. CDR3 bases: TGTGCCAGCAGTAACAGGGGGCTTGGCACAGATACGCAGTATTTT. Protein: CASSNRGLGTDTQYF.

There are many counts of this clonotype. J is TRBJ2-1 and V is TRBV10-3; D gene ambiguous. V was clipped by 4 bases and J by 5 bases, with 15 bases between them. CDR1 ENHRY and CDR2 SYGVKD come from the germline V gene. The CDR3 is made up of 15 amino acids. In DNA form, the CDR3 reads TGTGCCATCAGTGGATCAGCGAGGCAGGACAATGAGCAGTTCTTC. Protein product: CAISGSARQDNEQFF.

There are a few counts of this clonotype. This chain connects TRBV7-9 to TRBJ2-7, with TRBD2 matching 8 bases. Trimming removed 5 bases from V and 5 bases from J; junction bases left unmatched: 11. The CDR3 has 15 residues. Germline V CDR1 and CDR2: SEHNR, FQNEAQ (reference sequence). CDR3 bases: TGTGCCAGCAGCCGGGGGGGGGAGGGTTCCAACGAGCAGTACTTC. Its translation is CASSRGGEGSNEQYF. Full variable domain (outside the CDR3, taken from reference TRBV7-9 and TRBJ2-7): DTGVSQNPRHKITKRGQNVTFRCDPISEHNRLYWYRQTLGQGPEFLTYFQNEAQLEKSRLLSDRFSAERPKGSFSTLEIQRTEQGDSAMYLCASSRGGEGSNEQYFGPGTRLTVT.

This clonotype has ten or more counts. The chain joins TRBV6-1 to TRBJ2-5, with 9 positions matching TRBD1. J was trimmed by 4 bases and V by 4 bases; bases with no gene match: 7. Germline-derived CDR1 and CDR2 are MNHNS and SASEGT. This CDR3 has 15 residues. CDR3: CASSARQGGGETQYF. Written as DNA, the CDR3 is TGTGCCAGCAGTGCCCGACAGGGGGGAGGAGAGACCCAGTACTTC.

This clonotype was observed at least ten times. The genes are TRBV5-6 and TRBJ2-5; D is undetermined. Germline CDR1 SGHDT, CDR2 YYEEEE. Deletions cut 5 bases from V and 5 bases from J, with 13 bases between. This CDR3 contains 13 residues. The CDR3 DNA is TGTGCCAGCAGTTCGGTTAGTATGGAGACCCAGTACTTC. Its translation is CASSSVSMETQYF.

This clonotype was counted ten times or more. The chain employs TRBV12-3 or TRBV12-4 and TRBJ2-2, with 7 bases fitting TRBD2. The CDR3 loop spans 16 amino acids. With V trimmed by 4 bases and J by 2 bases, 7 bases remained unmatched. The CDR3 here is CASSYSLAKNTGELFF. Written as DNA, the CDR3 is TGTGCCAGCAGTTACTCACTAGCGAAAAACACCGGGGAGCTGTTTTTT.

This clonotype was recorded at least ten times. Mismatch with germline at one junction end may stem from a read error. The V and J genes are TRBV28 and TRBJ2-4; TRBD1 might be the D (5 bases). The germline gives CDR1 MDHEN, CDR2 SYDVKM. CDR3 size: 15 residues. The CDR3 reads CASSSGKIAKNIRYF. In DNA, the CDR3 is TGTGCCAGCAGTTCAGGGAAAATAGCCAAAAACATTCGGTACTTC.

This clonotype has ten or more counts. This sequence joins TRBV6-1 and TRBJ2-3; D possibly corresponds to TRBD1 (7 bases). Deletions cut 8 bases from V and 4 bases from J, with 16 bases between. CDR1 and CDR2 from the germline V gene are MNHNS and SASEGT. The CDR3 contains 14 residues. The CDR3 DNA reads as TGTGCCAGCGGAGGGGGCGTTACCTCAGATACGCAGTATTTT. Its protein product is CASGGGVTSDTQYF.

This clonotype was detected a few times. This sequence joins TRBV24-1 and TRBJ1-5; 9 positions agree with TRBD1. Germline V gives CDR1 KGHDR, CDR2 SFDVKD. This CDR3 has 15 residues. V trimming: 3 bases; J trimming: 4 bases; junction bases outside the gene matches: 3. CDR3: CATSDGGTGNQPQHF. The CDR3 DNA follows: TGTGCCACCAGTGATGGGGGGACAGGGAATCAGCCCCAGCATTTT.

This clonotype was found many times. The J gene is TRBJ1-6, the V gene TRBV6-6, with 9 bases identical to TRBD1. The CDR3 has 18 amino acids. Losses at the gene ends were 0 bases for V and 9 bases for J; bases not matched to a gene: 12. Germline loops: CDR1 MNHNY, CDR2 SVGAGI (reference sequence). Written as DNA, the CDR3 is TGTGCCAGCAGTTACTCTTCTAGACAGGGGGTTCATTTTTCACCCCTCCACTTT. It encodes CASSYSSRQGVHFSPLHF.

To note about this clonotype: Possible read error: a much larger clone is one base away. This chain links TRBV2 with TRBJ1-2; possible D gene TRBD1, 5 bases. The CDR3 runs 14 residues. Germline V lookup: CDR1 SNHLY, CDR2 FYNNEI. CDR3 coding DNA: TGTGCCAGCTCACCAAGGGACGCAACCCGAGGCTGCACCTTC. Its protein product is CASSPRDATRGCTF.

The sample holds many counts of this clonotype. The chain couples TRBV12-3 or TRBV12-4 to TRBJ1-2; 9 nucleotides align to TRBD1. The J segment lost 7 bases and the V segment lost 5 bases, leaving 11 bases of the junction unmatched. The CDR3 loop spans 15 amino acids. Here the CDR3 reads CASSRTGGARGGYTF. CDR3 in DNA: TGTGCCAGCAGTCGAACAGGGGGCGCGAGGGGTGGCTACACCTTC.

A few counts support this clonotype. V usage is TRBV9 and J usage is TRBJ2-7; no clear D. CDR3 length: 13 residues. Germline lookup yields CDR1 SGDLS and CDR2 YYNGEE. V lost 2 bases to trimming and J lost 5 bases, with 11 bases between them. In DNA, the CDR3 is TGTGCCAGCAGCGTTTACGGCCAGGACGAGCAGTACTTC. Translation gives CASSVYGQDEQYF.

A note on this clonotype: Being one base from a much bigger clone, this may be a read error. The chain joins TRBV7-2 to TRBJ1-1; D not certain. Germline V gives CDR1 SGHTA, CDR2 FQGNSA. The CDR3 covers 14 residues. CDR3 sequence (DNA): TGTGCCAGCAGCTCCTCATCCTGGAACACTGAAGCTCTCTTT. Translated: CASSSSSWNTEALF.

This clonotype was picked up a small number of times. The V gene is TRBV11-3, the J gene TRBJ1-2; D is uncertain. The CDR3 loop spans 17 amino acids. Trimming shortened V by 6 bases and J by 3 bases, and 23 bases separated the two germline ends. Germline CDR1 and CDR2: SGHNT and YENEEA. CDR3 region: CASSFRPLTRCHYGYTF. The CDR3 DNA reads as TGTGCCAGCAGTTTTAGACCGCTAACACGGTGCCACTATGGCTACACCTTC.

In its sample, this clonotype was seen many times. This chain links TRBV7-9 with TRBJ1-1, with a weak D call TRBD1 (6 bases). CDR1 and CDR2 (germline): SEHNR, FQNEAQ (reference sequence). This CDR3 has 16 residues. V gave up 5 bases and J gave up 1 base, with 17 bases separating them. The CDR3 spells CASSRTQGTPNTEAFF. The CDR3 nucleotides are TGTGCCAGCAGCCGGACCCAGGGGACGCCGAACACTGAAGCTTTCTTT.

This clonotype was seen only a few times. CDR3 amino acids: CSAIPGRVGELFF. The CDR3 nucleotides are TGCAGTGCTATTCCCGGACGAGTAGGGGAGCTGTTTTTT. The chain uses TRBV20-1 and TRBJ2-2; the D is unclear. Germline V CDR1 and CDR2: DFQATT, SNEGSKA (reference sequence). V dropped 4 bases and J dropped 8 bases, with 14 bases sitting between them. The CDR3 totals 13 residues.